This T cell receptor (beta chain) was captured by sequencing in a study of T-cell memory formation after mild COVID-19. Looking at the study overall: TCR clusters were mostly confined to one donor each. General observations from the study: Chiefly within CM and EM were the contracting CD4+ clones; CD8+ ones were within EMRA.

This clonotype was picked up a small number of times. Its antigen is currently unknown. TCRdb re-analysed the 5' RACE reads in MiXCR, keeping a single row per CDR3 protein. In the table there are approximately 290,000 distinct CDR3 sequences, over 7% of which are singletons. This clonotype originated in a man aged 18 to 35 who had mild COVID-19 (a few samples of this study predate the infection). Cell type and time point are not known. Sequenced material: PBMCs or a T cell subset sorted from them (not recorded which).

CDR3 sequence: CASSDTYGYTF. CDR3 nucleotide sequence: TGCGCCAGCAGCGACACGTATGGCTACACCTTC. The V call is TRBV5-1, the J call TRBJ1-2; D gene uncertain. V lost 4 bases, J lost 5 bases, and 6 bases lay in between. The CDR3 extends over 11 amino acids. Per the germline V gene, CDR1 is SGHRS and CDR2 is YFSETQ.